This TCR beta chain was profiled in a study of CD8+CD57+ T cells in acquired aplastic anemia. Findings and limits, study-wide: No significant patient-versus-control difference appeared in CD8+ Simpson's diversity. The number of CD8+ CDR3 sequences shared by patients and controls was fewer than 35.

All sequencing subjects had displayed CD8+CD57+ cell expansion on flow cytometry. All participating patients were living with severe acquired aplastic anemia. Comments on this clonotype: Its antigen is not known.

Using genomic DNA as the template, TCR beta VDJ and CDR3 profiling was carried out. One entry per CDR3 protein results from TCRdb running MiXCR on the reads. The table has about 290,000 distinct CDR3 sequences, 50% to 65% seen once. Sequenced: sorted CD4+, CD8+, or CD8+CD57+ T cells (not recorded which) from PBMCs. The receptor comes from a human donor with aplastic anemia.

The CDR3 DNA sequence: TGTGCCAGCAGTCCCGTACAGGACTTCTATGGCTACACCTTC. Translation: CASSPVQDFYGYTF. This chain connects TRBV6-1 to TRBJ1-2, with D tentatively TRBD1 (5 bases). The V end lost 5 bases, the J end lost 4 bases, and 14 bases lay between the germline ends. CDR3 size: 14 residues. Germline CDR1 reads MNHNS; CDR2 reads SASEGT.